These 31 T cell receptor beta chains were all obtained from the same sample, sequenced in a study of low-dose radiotherapy and immunotherapy resistance in tumors. Documented time point: before trial treatment. TRAV- and TRBV-specific primers were used for first-strand cDNA, which covered alpha and beta chains. TCR amplification ran approximately 20 PCR cycles using constant-region and V-primer adapter primers. TCRdb re-analysed the reads in MiXCR, keeping a single row per CDR3 protein. The sample holds under 90,000 distinct CDR3 sequences, roughly a sixth seen once. This material consisted of PBMCs, taken before treatment. Receptor source: a male donor with prostate cancer.

There are many counts of this clonotype. CDR3 in amino acids: CASGSGNTGELFF. CDR3 nucleotide sequence: TGTGCCAGCGGATCCGGAAACACCGGGGAGCTGTTTTTT. The J gene is TRBJ2-2, the V gene TRBV6-5; no clear D. Germline lookup yields CDR1 MNHEY and CDR2 SVGAGI. This CDR3 contains 13 residues. V was trimmed by 8 bases and J by 2 bases, leaving 9 bases between them.

This clonotype was detected a few times. The chain employs TRBV12-3 or TRBV12-4 and TRBJ1-1; D is uncertain. The CDR3 loop spans 13 amino acids. The V gene lost 1 base and the J gene lost 2 bases, with 5 bases spanning the gap. This CDR3 is CASSLGHNTEAFF. The CDR3 nucleotides read TGTGCCAGCAGTTTAGGGCACAACACTGAAGCTTTCTTT.

Comments on this clonotype: A read error likely explains this, since a far larger clone differs by one base. J is TRBJ1-5 and V is TRBV6-5; the D is unclear. Germline V lookup: CDR1 MNHEY, CDR2 SVGAGI. CDR3 length: 13 residues. The CDR3 DNA reads as TGTGCCAGCAGTTCATGGGGTGATCATCCCCAGCATTTT. Protein: CASSSWGDHPQHF.

On this clonotype: This could be a read error, since a much larger clone is one nucleotide away. The chain has TRBV19 and TRBJ2-3, with D hard to call. This CDR3 region has 12 residues. V gave up 5 bases and J gave up 10 bases, with 13 bases separating them. Germline V gene sequence: CDR1 LNHDA, CDR2 SQIVND (reference sequence). CDR3 nucleotides: TGTGCCAGTAGTTCCCCCCTGAATGCGCAGTATTTT. This translates into CASSSPLNAQYF.

This clonotype was picked up many times. This chain links TRBV6-6 with TRBJ1-1; perhaps TRBD1 as D (5 bases). CDR1 MNHNY and CDR2 SVGAGI come from the germline V gene (reference sequence). The CDR3 has 15 residues. V was clipped by 0 bases and J by 4 bases, with 12 bases between them. This chain's CDR3 is CASSYSKGVGTEAFF. DNA for the CDR3: TGTGCCAGCAGTTACTCGAAAGGGGTTGGCACTGAAGCTTTCTTT.

This clonotype has a count of ten or more. V is TRBV12-3 or TRBV12-4 and J is TRBJ2-6; TRBD2 aligns across 7 bases. Unmatched junction bases numbered 5, after V lost 8 bases and J lost 1 base. CDR3 length equals 15 residues. DNA of the CDR3: TGTGCCAGCGGACTAGACAATTCTGGGGCCAACGTCCTGACTTTC. Protein sequence: CASGLDNSGANVLTF.

This clonotype was detected many times. The J gene is TRBJ2-7, the V gene TRBV3-1; no definite D call. This CDR3 has 14 amino acids. The germline gives CDR1 LGHDT, CDR2 YNNKEL (reference sequence). The V end lost 2 bases, the J end lost 5 bases, and 13 bases lay between the germline ends. CDR3 sequence reads: CASSQSGSVHEQYF. Written as DNA, the CDR3 is TGTGCCAGCAGCCAATCAGGTTCGGTCCACGAGCAGTACTTC.

This clonotype has a handful of counts. The chain is built from TRBV5-5 and TRBJ2-3, with 10 bases that match TRBD1. The CDR3 totals 16 residues. Unmatched junction bases numbered 10, after V lost 4 bases and J lost 5 bases. CDR1 and CDR2 from the germline V gene are SGHKS and YYEKEE (reference sequence). The CDR3 is CASSRAGTGAGDTQYF. CDR3 DNA: TGTGCCAGCAGCCGGGCCGGGACAGGGGCTGGAGATACGCAGTATTTT.

This chain links TRBV9 with TRBJ1-2, with D uncertain. With 4 bases removed from V and 8 bases from J, the gap between germline ends came to 21 bases. This CDR3 is built from 15 residues. CDR1 SGDLS and CDR2 YYNGEE come from the germline V gene. The CDR3 loop is CASSQTRASRWGYTF. The CDR3 nucleotides read TGTGCCAGCAGCCAGACGAGGGCCAGCCGTTGGGGCTACACCTTC.

This clonotype has a count of ten or more. This CDR3 is CASSLTSWPDYNEQFF. The CDR3 nucleotides read TGCGCCAGCAGCTTGACATCTTGGCCCGACTACAATGAGCAGTTCTTC. The V and J genes are TRBV5-1 and TRBJ2-1; D uncertain. This CDR3 is built from 16 residues. Germline CDR1 and CDR2: SGHRS and YFSETQ. V was pared by 1 base and J by 3 bases, with 14 bases between. The entire variable domain, with the rest obtained from reference TRBV5-1 and TRBJ2-1, is as follows: KAGVTQTPRYLIKTRGQQVTLSCSPISGHRSVSWYQQTPGQGLQFLFEYFSETQRNKGNFPGRFSGRQFSNSRSEMNVSTLELGDSALYLCASSLTSWPDYNEQFFGPGTRLTVL.

This clonotype was seen repeatedly, ten times or more. This rearrangement joins TRBV7-3 to TRBJ2-3; a weak D match, TRBD2 (5 bases). V lost 2 bases and J lost 6, with 12 bases in between. The germline V gene has CDR1 SGHTA and CDR2 FQGTGA. The CDR3 spans 14 residues. The DNA for the CDR3 is TGTGCCAGCAGCTTAGCGGGCGATCGGGATACGCAGTATTTT. Protein product: CASSLAGDRDTQYF.

This clonotype was found many times. This chain joins TRBV6-6 and TRBJ2-7, with TRBD1 matching 8 bases. The CDR3 is made up of 14 amino acids. The germline V gene has CDR1 MNHNY and CDR2 SVGAGI (reference sequence). J was trimmed by 3 bases and V by 7 bases; bases with no gene match: 8. For the CDR3, the DNA is TGTGCCAGCATAGCCGTAGACAGGGGCTACGAGCAGTACTTC. This encodes CASIAVDRGYEQYF.

J is TRBJ2-7 and V is TRBV10-3, with D uncertain. The CDR3 runs to 12 residues. The germline V gene encodes CDR1 ENHRY and CDR2 SYGVKD. V was cut by 6 bases and J by 1 base, with 7 bases left in between. The CDR3 is CAISPGSYEQYF. CDR3 DNA sequence: TGTGCCATCAGCCCGGGTTCCTACGAGCAGTACTTC.

This clonotype was observed many times. J is TRBJ2-7 and V is TRBV5-1; D tentatively reads TRBD1 or TRBD2 (5 bases each). V was pared by 1 base and J by 5 bases, with 19 bases between. There are 16 residues in the CDR3. Looked up from germline, CDR1 is SGHRS and CDR2 is YFSETQ. The CDR3 nucleotides are TGCGCCAGCAGCTTGAGGGGACGACTGGAGGTACACGAGCAGTACTTC. This codes for CASSLRGRLEVHEQYF.

The table lists this clonotype with a few counts. J is TRBJ2-7 and V is TRBV6-2 or TRBV6-3; TRBD1 matches 12 bases. CDR3 length: 15 residues. From germline, CDR1 is MNHEY and CDR2 SVGEGT. V was pared by 5 bases and J by 4 bases, with 6 bases of the junction left unmatched. The CDR3 DNA sequence: TGTGCCAGCAGTGAGGGACAGGGGGCCCCTTACGAGCAGTACTTC. Protein sequence: CASSEGQGAPYEQYF.

This clonotype was seen many times. V is TRBV18 and J is TRBJ2-3; maybe TRBD1 (5 bases). V gave up 1 base and J gave up 4 bases, with 6 bases separating them. Germline CDR1 and CDR2: KGHSH and LQKENI. This CDR3 is 13 amino acids long. The DNA of the CDR3 is TGTGCCAGCTCACCACAGGGGTCAGATACGCAGTATTTT. Translated, it gives CASSPQGSDTQYF.

The chain is built from TRBV12-3 or TRBV12-4 and TRBJ1-4; the match to TRBD1 covers 7 bases. The CDR3 is made up of 17 amino acids. Unmatched junction bases numbered 10, after V lost 6 bases and J lost 0 bases. Written as DNA, the CDR3 is TGTGCCAGCAGGCCGGGACAGTCAGTTGCAACTAATGAAAAACTGTTTTTT. Its translation: CASRPGQSVATNEKLFF.

This clonotype appeared many times. The rearrangement uses TRBV11-2 and TRBJ2-2; 9 bases are shared with TRBD2. After removal of 6 bases from V and 1 base from J, the junction contained 3 bases not matched to a gene. The V gene's germline CDR1 is SGHAT and CDR2 FQNNGV. The length of the CDR3 is 15 residues. The CDR3 nucleotides are TGTGCCAGCAGGCAACTAGCGGGGAACACCGGGGAGCTGTTTTTT. Encoded protein: CASRQLAGNTGELFF.

This clonotype showed up many times. The CDR3 DNA sequence: TGCAGTGCTAGAGACTTGGGGGGGCTTAATGTTGAGCAGTACTTC. Amino acid sequence: CSARDLGGLNVEQYF. V usage is TRBV20-1 and J usage is TRBJ2-7; D may be TRBD2 (7 bases). The germline CDR1 and CDR2 sequences are DFQATT and SNEGSKA (reference sequence). Trimming left V 0 bases short and J 7 bases short, with 19 bases between. The CDR3 covers 15 residues.

The J gene is TRBJ2-7, the V gene TRBV27; D unresolved. The CDR3 runs to 13 residues. V gave up 3 bases and J gave up 2 bases, with 8 bases separating them. Germline loops: CDR1 MNHEY, CDR2 SMNVEV (reference sequence). In DNA form, the CDR3 reads TGTGCCAGCAGTTTTAGTGGGGCCTACGAGCAGTACTTC. Protein sequence: CASSFSGAYEQYF.

The V call is TRBV11-2, the J call TRBJ2-1; D remains unclear. The CDR3 spans 14 residues. Trimming took 7 bases from V and 8 from J, leaving 18 bases between them. Germline CDR1 reads SGHAT; CDR2 reads FQNNGV. This CDR3 reads CASTRNTLGYEQFF. In nucleotides, the CDR3 is TGTGCCAGCACACGGAATACTTTGGGCTATGAGCAGTTCTTC.

Notes on this clonotype: This likely reflects a read error, since a far larger clone is one base away. The genes are TRBV2 and TRBJ2-1, with no clear D. Germline loops: CDR1 SNHLY, CDR2 FYNNEI. V shed 8 bases and J shed 10 bases, with 12 bases lying between them. The CDR3 length is 11 residues. The CDR3 sequence: CASLIGYEQFF. Written as DNA, the CDR3 is TGTGCCAGCCTTATTGGGTACGAGCAGTTCTTC.

This clonotype was seen many times. The chain links TRBV20-1 to TRBJ2-1, with a weak D call TRBD2 (6 bases). With 6 bases removed from V and 0 bases from J, the gap between germline ends came to 21 bases. The germline CDR1 and CDR2 sequences are DFQATT and SNEGSKA (reference sequence). This CDR3 has 17 residues. The CDR3 region is CSATTGEGGDSYNEQFF. As DNA, the CDR3 is TGCAGTGCAACCACAGGTGAAGGAGGGGACTCCTACAATGAGCAGTTCTTC.

In its sample, this clonotype was seen many times. This chain links TRBV11-2 with TRBJ1-1, with 8 bases matching TRBD1. CDR1 and CDR2 from the germline V gene are SGHAT and FQNNGV. CDR3 size: 17 residues. J was trimmed by 10 bases and V by 1 base; bases with no gene match: 17. CDR3 sequence: CASSLVVLRQGTFGAFF. The CDR3 DNA reads as TGTGCCAGCAGCTTAGTGGTTCTGAGACAGGGGACATTTGGAGCTTTCTTT.

This clonotype was counted many times. The rearrangement links TRBV19 to TRBJ1-5; TRBD1 might be the D (5 bases). Germline V gene lookup returns CDR1 LNHDA and CDR2 SQIVND (reference sequence). CDR3 length: 17 residues. Trimming pared 2 bases from V and 1 base from J, leaving 15 bases between. CDR3 nucleotides: TGTGCCAGTAGTATAAACCCGGGGCCCTTAAGCAATCAGCCCCAGCATTTT. Translation: CASSINPGPLSNQPQHF.

This clonotype was counted many times. The V and J genes are TRBV11-2 and TRBJ2-3, with TRBD2 matching 12 bases. This CDR3 is 18 amino acids long. V dropped 1 base and J dropped 4; count of bases not matched to a gene: 9. The germline gives CDR1 SGHAT, CDR2 FQNNGV. CDR3 protein: CASSLGASGGAGADTQYF. In DNA form, the CDR3 reads TGTGCCAGCAGCTTAGGAGCTAGCGGGGGGGCCGGCGCAGATACGCAGTATTTT.

As for this clonotype: This may arise from a read error, as a much more abundant clone is one base away. CDR3 DNA sequence: TGTGCCAGCAGCTTCTTCAGGTGGCTTGGAGAGACCCAGTACTTC. Its protein is CASSFFRWLGETQYF. The gene calls are TRBV7-9 and TRBJ2-5; unclear D gene. Germline V gene data show CDR1 as SEHNR and CDR2 as FQNEAQ (reference sequence). V gave up 3 bases and J gave up 4 bases, with 15 bases separating them. CDR3 size: 15 residues.

This clonotype was picked up many times. The rearrangement joins TRBV20-1 to TRBJ1-5, with D uncertain. The CDR3 is 13 residues long. V lost 0 bases to trimming and J lost 7 bases, with 10 bases between them. Germline V gene data show CDR1 as DFQATT and CDR2 as SNEGSKA (reference sequence). CDR3 sequence: CSAREDFRQPQHF. The CDR3 DNA follows: TGCAGTGCTAGAGAGGATTTCAGACAGCCCCAGCATTTT.

This clonotype was counted ten times or more. This chain joins TRBV29-1 and TRBJ1-2; TRBD1 matches 8 bases. The CDR3 totals 14 residues. The trim removed 3 bases at V and 2 bases at J, leaving 5 bases unmatched. Germline V gene data show CDR1 as SQVTM and CDR2 as ANQGSEA. For the CDR3, the DNA is TGCAGCGTTGACAGTCAGGGGGCAAACTATGGCTACACCTTC. This encodes CSVDSQGANYGYTF.

The table lists this clonotype with many counts. The V call is TRBV3-1, the J call TRBJ2-5; no definite D call. Per germline, CDR1 LGHDT and CDR2 YNNKEL (reference sequence). This CDR3 has 15 amino acids. V was pared by 3 bases and J by 1 base, with 12 bases between. The DNA for the CDR3 is TGTGCCAGCAGCCAGACCTCTGAGGCCCAAGAGACCCAGTACTTC. This translates into CASSQTSEAQETQYF.

This clonotype was detected many times. The chain uses TRBV12-3 or TRBV12-4 and TRBJ2-7, with D possibly being TRBD2 (5 bases). V shed 6 bases and J shed 5 bases, with 23 bases lying between them. The length of the CDR3 is 16 residues. CDR3 sequence: CASSPGERRGPHEQYF. The CDR3 DNA sequence: TGTGCCAGCAGCCCTGGGGAGCGTCGGGGTCCCCACGAGCAGTACTTC.